This TCR beta chain was recorded in a study of CD8+ T cells in alopecia areata (dated by TCRdb to the late 2010s). Regarding the study in general: Skin from C3H/HeJ donors with spontaneous alopecia (about 6-12 months old) was grafted onto female C3H/HeJ recipients aged about 6-10 weeks. The study used high-throughput TCRbeta sequencing to examine T cell clonal expansion in alopecia areata, in both the C3H/HeJ mouse model and human patients. On the human side, TCRbeta sequencing was run on scalp tissue and on sorted CD4+ and CD8+ peripheral blood T cells from healthy controls and from alopecia areata patients with either patchy or totalis/universalis disease. Clonality in the scalp was compared among normal scalp (n=4), patchy alopecia areata scalp (n=8), and alopecia totalis/universalis scalp (n=8). RNA was extracted with the PAXgene miRNA kit for fixed scalp, the miRNeasy kit for PBMCs, and the RNeasy kit for mouse skin. Amplification of TCRbeta CDR3 regions was done by immunoSEQ multiplex PCR using 35 Vbeta forward primers and 13 Jbeta reverse primers. The paper as a whole reports these results and caveats: Resident alphabeta T cells in normal human skin are also sequenced, complicating scalp TCR repertoire analysis, unlike mouse skin dominated by gammadelta T cells. Shared TCR sequences between patients were less evident than in mice, which may be partly attributable to HLA diversity in the patient population. Compared with normal scalp, lesional scalp had higher clonality and more expanded CD8+ clones, particularly in alopecia totalis/universalis, a pattern that suggests antigenic drive.

The library was built by means of the immunoSEQ multiplex PCR assay. RNA was extracted from all samples and reverse transcribed into cDNA, which served as template for TCR sequencing. SuperScript III was used for first-strand cDNA synthesis, primed with a 2:1 mix of oligo-dT and random hexamers. A synthetic immune receptor repertoire was used to gauge amplification bias, and whatever bias remained was removed computationally. Sequencing of the libraries was done on Illumina HiSeq with 60 bp reads that cover the CDR3, reading from J toward V. From the authors' description of their analysis: After raw reads were preprocessed to remove errors, the CDR3 was defined following IMGT conventions as running from the conserved cysteine to phenylalanine. Clonality was calculated as 1 minus Shannon entropy normalized by log2 of the number of productive unique TCRs. CD4 or CD8 identity of scalp clones was inferred by cross-referencing scalp TCRbeta sequences with sorted blood CD4 and CD8 repertoires. Not all clones reach the TCRdb copy of this immuneACCESS table, which keeps in-frame sequences only. Checked studies attribute under half of the gap to unresolved V genes and leave the rest unexplained. V and J calls and clone size are as listed in that table; D and trimming were resolved from the DNA. This sample holds roughly 260,000 clones in total, without any singletons. More than 0.95% of the sample comes from the top ten.

Pooled mouse cutaneous lymph node cells were stained for CD4, CD8alpha, NKG2D, NKG2ACE and other markers, then sorted on a BD Influx. Germline trimming: 4 bases from V, 1 base from J; junction bases outside gene matches: 2. From the germline V gene (reference sequence), CDR1 is LGHNA and CDR2 is YNLKQL. The CDR3 measures 14 amino acids from cysteine to phenylalanine. Only the CDR3 bases that were read are kept: 30 of them, in frame from base 1. As to this clone: This receptor's antigen is unknown. Note that gene names and germline sequences for this receptor are mouse ones. From the germline J gene comes the end of the CDR3, since the read stops 4 residues before it. At the DNA level, this CDR3 is encoded by other sequences in the same sample as well.

Sequenced sample: CD4+ T cells sorted from a lymph node. The sequence links TRBV5 to TRBJ1-1, with TRBD1 matching 8 junction bases. The sequence came from a C3H/HeJ mouse with alopecia areata. For this strain, the MHC haplotype is H2-k. The encoded CDR3 is CASSPTGENTEVFF. CDR3 DNA (partial): TGTGCCAGCAGCCCGACAGGGGAAAACACA.